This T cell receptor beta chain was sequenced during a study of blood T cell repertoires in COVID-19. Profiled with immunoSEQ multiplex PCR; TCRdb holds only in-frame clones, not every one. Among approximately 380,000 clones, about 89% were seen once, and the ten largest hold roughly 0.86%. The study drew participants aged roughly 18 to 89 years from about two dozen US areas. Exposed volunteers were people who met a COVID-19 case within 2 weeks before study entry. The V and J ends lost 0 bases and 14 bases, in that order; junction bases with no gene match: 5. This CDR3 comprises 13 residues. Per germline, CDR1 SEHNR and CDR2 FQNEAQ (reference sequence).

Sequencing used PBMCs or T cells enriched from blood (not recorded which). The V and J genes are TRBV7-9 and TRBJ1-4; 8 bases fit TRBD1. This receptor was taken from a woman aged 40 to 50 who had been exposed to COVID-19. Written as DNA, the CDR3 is TGTGCCAGCAGCTTAGCGGGACAGGTCTGGCTGTTTTTT. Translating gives CASSLAGQVWLFF.